Below, 19 T cell receptor beta chains from the same sample are listed, as sequenced in a study of T cell changes during pregnancy in multiple sclerosis (dated by TCRdb to about 2019). Libraries were constructed by the immunoSEQ multiplex PCR assay. The source is immuneACCESS, and TCRdb retained only in-frame sequences with V and J called. Part of the clones is not carried over; for the studies checked, unresolved V genes explain less than half of this, and the remainder is unexplained. This sample lists around 31,000 clones; 87% were detected once. The ten largest clonotypes hold about 9.9% of the sample. The starting material was CD8+ T cells from peripheral blood mononuclear cells, obtained in the first trimester of pregnancy. Source of these receptors: a female donor with multiple sclerosis, enrolled in a pregnancy study.

V gene TRBV7-3 combines with J gene TRBJ2-7; 9 bases line up with TRBD1. Germline CDR1 and CDR2: SGHTA and FQGTGA. This CDR3 comprises 14 residues. V was clipped by 4 bases and J by 5 bases; unmatched bases: 6. The CDR3, as DNA: TGTGCCAGCAGCTCAGGGACAGGGTTGAACGAGCAGTACTTC. Its translation: CASSSGTGLNEQYF.

The chain has TRBV19 and TRBJ2-2; TRBD1 might be the D (6 bases). The CDR3 has 16 amino acids. Trimming stripped 3 bases from V and 1 base from J, with 12 bases between. Germline-derived CDR1 and CDR2 are LNHDA and SQIVND (reference sequence). As DNA, the CDR3 is TGTGCCAGTAGTATGGCGGAGACAGGGAACACCGGGGAGCTGTTTTTT. This translates into CASSMAETGNTGELFF.

This chain uses TRBV11-2 with TRBJ2-3; 8 bases match TRBD2. The CDR3 spans 15 residues. Losses at the gene ends were 1 base for V and 6 bases for J; bases not matched to a gene: 6. Germline V gene data show CDR1 as SGHAT and CDR2 as FQNNGV. CDR3: CASSLVGSGADTQYF. The CDR3 region has the DNA TGTGCCAGCAGCTTAGTAGGTAGCGGGGCTGATACGCAGTATTTT.

This clone was detected only a few times. The chain links TRBV7-9 to TRBJ2-1; 7 positions agree with TRBD2. Per germline, CDR1 SEHNR and CDR2 FQNEAQ (reference sequence). This CDR3 region has 15 residues. Germline trimming cut 5 bases from V and 7 bases from J; bases unmatched to any gene: 11. The DNA for the CDR3 is TGTGCCAGCAGCCCAGCAGGGACTAACATAAATGAGCAGTTCTTC. Amino acids: CASSPAGTNINEQFF.

The chain couples TRBV6-1 to TRBJ2-5; 7 bases are a match to TRBD2. J gave up 2 bases and V 1 base, and 1 base lay outside the gene matches. In germline, CDR1 is MNHNS, CDR2 SASEGT. This CDR3 has 14 residues. Here the CDR3 DNA reads TGTGCCAGCAGTGAAGGAGCGGGGCAAGAGACCCAGTACTTC. It yields the protein CASSEGAGQETQYF.

The V call is TRBV5-6, the J call TRBJ2-1, with TRBD2 as a possible D gene (7 bases). The CDR3 consists of 16 residues. Trimming removed 4 bases from V and 10 bases from J, with 24 bases in between. CDR1 SGHDT and CDR2 YYEEEE come from the germline V gene. CDR3 sequence: CASSPGDGGLPVEQFF. In nucleotides, the CDR3 is TGTGCCAGCAGCCCCGGGGACGGGGGGCTCCCCGTCGAGCAGTTCTTC.

This clone appeared a few times. The rearrangement uses TRBV28 and TRBJ2-7, with D perhaps TRBD2 (5 bases). Trimming removed 5 bases at V and 4 bases at J, with 15 bases between. CDR3 size: 14 residues. Germline CDR1 MDHEN, CDR2 SYDVKM. This chain's CDR3 is CASSPNPGEYEQYF. For the CDR3, the DNA is TGTGCCAGCAGTCCCAACCCCGGGGAGTACGAGCAGTACTTC.

The CDR3 bases are TGTGCCAGCAGAACGGGGGAGCTGAATGAGCAGTTCTTC. Its translation is CASRTGELNEQFF. The chain carries TRBV6-5 and TRBJ2-1; D might be TRBD2 (6 bases). The CDR3 is 13 residues long. The germline V gene has CDR1 MNHEY and CDR2 SVGAGI. V was cut by 6 bases and J by 7 bases, with 13 bases left in between.

V gene TRBV27 combines with J gene TRBJ2-7; TRBD1 matches 7 bases. With V trimmed by 5 bases and J by 4 bases, 8 bases remained unmatched. Germline values: CDR1 MNHEY, CDR2 SMNVEV (reference sequence). This CDR3 spans 14 amino acids. The CDR3 here is CASSIGTATYEQYF. DNA for the CDR3: TGTGCCAGCAGTATAGGGACAGCCACTTACGAGCAGTACTTC.

The chain couples TRBV19 to TRBJ2-5, with 12 nucleotides matching TRBD2. Per the germline V gene, CDR1 is LNHDA and CDR2 is SQIVND (reference sequence). V was pared by 5 bases and J by 5 bases, with 3 bases of the junction left unmatched. The CDR3 spans 14 residues. CDR3 protein: CASSLAGGPETQYF. Written as DNA, the CDR3 is TGTGCCAGTAGTCTAGCGGGGGGGCCTGAGACCCAGTACTTC.

V usage is TRBV5-1 and J usage is TRBJ2-7; a weak D match, TRBD2 (5 bases). This CDR3 region has 13 residues. Germline CDR1 is SGHRS and CDR2 is YFSETQ. The V end was cut by 4 bases, the J end by 7 bases, with 15 bases between. The CDR3 protein is CASSPYGWEEQYF. CDR3 bases: TGCGCCAGCAGCCCGTACGGTTGGGAGGAGCAGTACTTC. The full variable domain, in which reference TRBV5-1 and TRBJ2-7 provide the parts outside the CDR3, is KAGVTQTPRYLIKTRGQQVTLSCSPISGHRSVSWYQQTPGQGLQFLFEYFSETQRNKGNFPGRFSGRQFSNSRSEMNVSTLELGDSALYLCASSPYGWEEQYFGPGTRLTVT.

In its sample, this clone is medium-sized. The chain recombines TRBV5-8 with TRBJ2-3; D gene ambiguous. The CDR3 consists of 15 residues. CDR1 is SGHTS and CDR2 is YDEGEE in the germline V gene. V was trimmed by 4 bases and J by 0 bases, leaving 12 bases between them. CDR3 region: CASSPDQASTDTQYF. The CDR3 bases are TGTGCCAGCAGCCCCGACCAGGCGAGCACAGATACGCAGTATTTT. Based on the CDR3 plus reference TRBV5-8 and TRBJ2-3, the full variable domain is EAGVTQSPTHLIKTRGQQATLRCSPISGHTSVYWYQQALGLGLQFLLWYDEGEERNRGNFPPRFSGRQFPNYSSELNVNALELEDSALYLCASSPDQASTDTQYFGPGTRLTVL.

This clone was recorded only once. V usage is TRBV7-8 and J usage is TRBJ1-3; D gene uncertain. Germline V CDR1 and CDR2: SGHVS, FQNEAQ. The V end lost 2 bases, the J end lost 4 bases, and 15 bases lay between the germline ends. The CDR3 sequence is 16 residues long. This CDR3 reads CASSLLGTSNGNTIYF. The CDR3 DNA reads TGTGCCAGCAGCTTATTGGGCACCTCGAACGGAAACACCATATATTTT.

V gene TRBV11-2 combines with J gene TRBJ2-7; 7 positions match TRBD1. The V segment lost 1 base and the J segment 5 bases; nucleotides outside the gene matches: 5. This CDR3 region has 14 residues. Germline V gives CDR1 SGHAT, CDR2 FQNNGV. In nucleotides, the CDR3 is TGTGCCAGCAGCTTAGGACAGGGTGCGCACGAGCAGTACTTC. Translation gives CASSLGQGAHEQYF.

The genes are TRBV2 and TRBJ1-1, with 7 positions matching TRBD1. The CDR3 is 11 amino acids. With V trimmed by 10 bases and J by 4 bases, 3 bases remained unmatched. Germline V gene data show CDR1 as SNHLY and CDR2 as FYNNEI. The CDR3 is CATNRGTEAFF. CDR3 DNA: TGTGCCACCAACAGGGGCACTGAAGCTTTCTTT.

The chain couples TRBV6-4 to TRBJ2-1; TRBD2 is a possible D gene (5 bases). The CDR3 loop spans 13 amino acids. CDR1 and CDR2 (germline): MRHNA, SNTAGT. Trimming pared 3 bases from V and 6 bases from J, leaving 9 bases between. The CDR3 spells CASSEGSVNEQFF. DNA for the CDR3: TGTGCCAGCAGTGAGGGTAGCGTCAATGAGCAGTTCTTC.

Only a few counts were recorded for this clone. The chain carries TRBV28 and TRBJ2-1; 8 positions agree with TRBD1. V shed 2 bases, J shed 6 bases, and the junction held 3 bases outside the gene matches. Germline V gives CDR1 MDHEN, CDR2 SYDVKM. This CDR3 contains 14 residues. The CDR3 loop reads CASSLLGTGNEQFF. The DNA for the CDR3 is TGTGCCAGCAGTTTACTTGGGACAGGCAATGAGCAGTTCTTC.

This sequence joins TRBV30 and TRBJ1-1; no reliable D call. Germline V CDR1 and CDR2: GTSNPN, SVGIG (reference sequence). V gave up 6 bases and J gave up 6 bases, with 14 bases separating them. This CDR3 is built from 12 residues. The CDR3 is CACTIVSAEAFF. In nucleotides, the CDR3 is TGTGCCTGTACCATTGTCTCAGCTGAAGCTTTCTTT.

This clone was found once. The CDR3 nucleotides are TGTGCCAGCAGTTTCTCCGGGACAGGGGACACTGAAGCTTTCTTT. As protein: CASSFSGTGDTEAFF. The chain links TRBV28 to TRBJ1-1; TRBD1 matches 10 bases. From germline, CDR1 is MDHEN and CDR2 SYDVKM. The CDR3 is 15 amino acids. V shed 3 bases, J shed 3 bases, and the junction held 4 bases outside the gene matches.